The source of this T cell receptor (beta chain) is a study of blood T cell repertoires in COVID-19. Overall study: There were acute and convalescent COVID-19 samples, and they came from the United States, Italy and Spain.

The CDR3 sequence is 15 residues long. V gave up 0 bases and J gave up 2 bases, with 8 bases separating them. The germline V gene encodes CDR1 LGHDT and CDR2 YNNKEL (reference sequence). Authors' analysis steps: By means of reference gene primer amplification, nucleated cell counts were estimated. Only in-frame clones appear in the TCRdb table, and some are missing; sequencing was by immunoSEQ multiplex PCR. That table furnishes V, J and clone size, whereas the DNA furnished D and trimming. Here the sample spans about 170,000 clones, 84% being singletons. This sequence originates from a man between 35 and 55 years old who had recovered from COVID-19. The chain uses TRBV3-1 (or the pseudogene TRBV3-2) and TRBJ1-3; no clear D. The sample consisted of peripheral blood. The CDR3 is CASSQDTTPGNTIYF. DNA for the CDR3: TGTGCCAGCAGCCAAGATACGACACCTGGAAACACCATATATTTT.